The 11 T cell receptor beta chains listed next were all sequenced from one sample in a study of blood T cell repertoires in COVID-19. Measured with immunoSEQ multiplex PCR; TCRdb has only the in-frame clones, and not every one. The sample shows 60,000 to 80,000 clones, around 80% of them seen only once. Sequenced input: peripheral blood. These receptors originate from a middle-aged man with COVID-19, enrolled during active disease.

Concerning this clone itself: Sequence at one end of the junction differs from germline and may be a read error. The chain combines TRBV7-7 with TRBJ2-5; 8 nucleotides align to TRBD1. The germline CDR1 and CDR2 sequences are SSHAT and FNYEAQ (reference sequence). The CDR3 consists of 15 residues. CDR3 sequence (DNA): TGTGCTAGCAGCTTCTCGACAGGGGCGGGAGAGACCCAGTACTTC. It is translated as CASSFSTGAGETQYF.

This sequence joins TRBV4-2 and TRBJ2-7; 8 bases agree with TRBD1. This CDR3 has 14 amino acids. Germline-derived CDR1 and CDR2 are LGHNA and YNFKEQ. V trimming: 4 bases; J trimming: 0 bases; junction bases outside the gene matches: 2. CDR3 sequence reads: CASSPDRDSYEQYF. In nucleotides, the CDR3 is TGTGCCAGCAGCCCGGACAGGGACTCCTACGAGCAGTACTTC.

The genes are TRBV5-5 and TRBJ2-7; possibly TRBD1 for D (6 bases). Per the germline V gene, CDR1 is SGHKS and CDR2 is YYEKEE (reference sequence). Trimming pared 3 bases from V and 5 bases from J, leaving 12 bases between. CDR3 size: 13 residues. The CDR3 sequence: CASSSTGGHEQYF. The CDR3 bases are TGTGCCAGCAGCTCGACAGGAGGCCACGAGCAGTACTTC. Together with reference TRBV5-5 and TRBJ2-7, the CDR3 gives the full variable domain: DAGVTQSPTHLIKTRGQQVTLRCSPISGHKSVSWYQQVLGQGPQFIFQYYEKEERGRGNFPDRFSARQFPNYSSELNVNALLLGDSALYLCASSSTGGHEQYFGPGTRLTVT.

This sequence joins TRBV4-1 and TRBJ2-7, with 14 bases identical to TRBD2. From germline, CDR1 is MGHRA and CDR2 YSYEKL. The CDR3 is made up of 18 amino acids. J lost 0 bases, V lost 4 bases, and 8 bases had no gene match. The CDR3 nucleotides are TGCGCCAGCAGCCCTGGGACTAGCGGGAGCCGCAGCTCCTACGAGCAGTACTTC. Translated, it gives CASSPGTSGSRSSYEQYF.

Concerning this clone: A far larger clone lies a single base away; this is likely a read error. The chain couples TRBV12-3 or TRBV12-4 to TRBJ2-7; tentative D call: TRBD1 (5 bases). The CDR3 has 11 residues. V lost 6 bases to trimming and J lost 4 bases, with 7 bases between them. The DNA for the CDR3 is TGTGCCAGCAGCCCAGGGTACGAGCAGTACTTC. Translation gives CASSPGYEQYF.

The chain employs TRBV6-5 and TRBJ2-5, with TRBD1 matching over 10 bases. This CDR3 contains 15 residues. With V trimmed by 1 base and J by 7 bases, 6 bases remained unmatched. CDR1 and CDR2 (germline): MNHEY, SVGAGI. DNA for the CDR3: TGTGCCAGCAGTTACTGGGGACAGGGGTTAGTGACCCAGTACTTC. Protein: CASSYWGQGLVTQYF.

The CDR3 DNA sequence: TGTGCCAGCAGTTCGAGCAAATTTGGCACAGATACGCAGTATTTT. The encoded protein is CASSSSKFGTDTQYF. The chain recombines TRBV28 with TRBJ2-3; D is ambiguous. Trimming stripped 4 bases from V and 1 base from J, with 12 bases between. Germline-derived CDR1 and CDR2 are MDHEN and SYDVKM. This CDR3 has 15 amino acids. Filled out from reference TRBV28 and TRBJ2-3, the complete variable domain reads DVKVTQSSRYLVKRTGEKVFLECVQDMDHENMFWYRQDPGLGLRLIYFSYDVKMKEKGDIPEGYSVSREKKERFSLILESASTNQTSMYLCASSSSKFGTDTQYFGPGTRLTVL.

The CDR3 DNA sequence: TGTGCCAGCAGTGCCCGCAGGGCGATAAACACTGAAGCTTTCTTT. Protein: CASSARRAINTEAFF. The V and J genes are TRBV2 and TRBJ1-1, with D maybe TRBD1 (5 bases). With 4 bases removed from V and 2 bases from J, the gap between germline ends came to 14 bases. This CDR3 has 15 amino acids. CDR1 is SNHLY and CDR2 is FYNNEI in the germline V gene.

This clone came up once. The V and J genes are TRBV6-6 and TRBJ2-1, with 8 bases lining up with TRBD2. This CDR3 comprises 16 residues. Trimming removed 0 bases from V and 4 bases from J; junction bases left unmatched: 5. Germline CDR1 is MNHNY and CDR2 is SVGAGI (reference sequence). Here the CDR3 reads CASSYSSLAEYNEQFF. In nucleotides, the CDR3 is TGTGCCAGCAGTTACTCGTCACTAGCGGAGTACAATGAGCAGTTCTTC.

This rearrangement joins TRBV6-6 to TRBJ2-3; possibly TRBD1 for D (6 bases). CDR1 is MNHNY and CDR2 is SVGAGI in the germline V gene (reference sequence). This CDR3 has 16 amino acids. V was cut by 2 bases and J by 1 base, with 13 bases left in between. CDR3 in amino acids: CASSYLQGKGTDTQYF. The CDR3 DNA reads TGTGCCAGCAGTTACCTACAGGGAAAGGGCACAGATACGCAGTATTTT.

For this clone: A read error may produce the germline difference seen at one junction end. The V and J genes are TRBV7-7 and TRBJ2-2; weak D call: TRBD1 (6 bases). The CDR3 sequence is 14 residues long. Germline V gives CDR1 SSHAT, CDR2 FNYEAQ (reference sequence). This CDR3 is CASSDLQGTGELFF. For the CDR3, the DNA is TGTGCTAGCAGCGACTTACAGGGAACCGGGGAGCTGTTTTTT.